These T cell receptor beta chains were read from a single sample in a study of T cells in Graves' hyperthyroidism and ophthalmopathy. TCRdb used MiXCR to reprocess the multiplex PCR reads, holding one entry per CDR3 protein. The profile shows 600,000 or so distinct CDR3 sequences, approximately 14% of them singletons. The sample consisted of blood. Receptors were obtained from a woman aged 18-30 years with Graves' ophthalmopathy. Each CDR3 is given with its conserved first and last residue. Each record gives: V gene, clone size, D gene, J gene, CDR3 protein, CDR3 DNA. A D gene is named only where the DNA matches it firmly. The size field is filled for only some rows; it gives once, few, many or a size class.

>TRBV12-3/TRBV12-4|many|NA|TRBJ1-1
CASSSGGVGEAFF
TGTGCCAGCAGTTCGGGGGGAGTCGGTGAAGCTTTCTTT
>TRBV29-1|many|NA|TRBJ2-1
CSVVGTTSYNEQFF
TGCAGCGTTGTAGGGACAACCTCCTACAATGAGCAGTTCTTC
>TRBV7-2|many|TRBD2|TRBJ2-3
CADSRGGRQLTDTQYF
TGTGCCGACAGTCGGGGCGGGAGACAGTTGACAGATACGCAGTATTTT
>TRBV9|NA|NA|TRBJ2-4
CASSVRVGNIQYF
TGTGCCAGCAGCGTACGAGTGGGAAACATTCAGTACTTC
>TRBV28|many|NA|TRBJ1-5
CASSFWGGESNQPQHF
TGTGCCAGCAGTTTCTGGGGAGGGGAGAGCAATCAGCCCCAGCATTTT
>TRBV6-1|many|TRBD2|TRBJ2-7
CASRELAGGPYEQYF
TGTGCCAGCAGAGAACTAGCGGGAGGGCCATACGAGCAGTACTTC
>TRBV6-1|many|NA|TRBJ2-7
CATQGGGWSYEQYF
TGTGCCACCCAAGGCGGGGGCTGGTCCTACGAGCAGTACTTC
>TRBV7-9|many|NA|TRBJ2-7
CASSLISPYEQYF
TGTGCCAGCAGCTTAATCTCTCCCTACGAGCAGTACTTC
>TRBV24-1|NA|NA|TRBJ2-5
CATSGPTGFQETQYF
TGTGCCACCAGTGGTCCGACAGGATTCCAAGAGACCCAGTACTTC
>TRBV14|NA|NA|TRBJ2-5
CASSLGGEVTQYF
TGTGCCAGCAGCCTAGGCGGGGAGGTGACCCAGTACTTC
>TRBV13|many|NA|TRBJ2-4
CASLIQGAYRKGIQYF
TGTGCCAGCTTAATACAGGGTGCCTATCGTAAGGGCATTCAGTACTTC
>TRBV6-2/TRBV6-3|many|TRBD2|TRBJ2-3
CASRSSGTGTDTQYF
TGTGCCAGCAGGTCCAGCGGGACTGGCACAGATACGCAGTATTTT
>TRBV19|many|NA|TRBJ2-7
CASSMTPGGSYEQYF
TGTGCCAGTAGTATGACTCCCGGCGGATCCTACGAGCAGTACTTC
>TRBV30|many|TRBD2|TRBJ2-7
CASWGGLPPYEQYF
TGTGCCTCGTGGGGGGGACTGCCCCCCTACGAGCAGTACTTC
>TRBV29-1|many|TRBD1|TRBJ2-7
CSVQSDRGYEQYF
TGCAGCGTTCAAAGCGACAGGGGCTACGAGCAGTACTTC
>TRBV7-2|many|NA|TRBJ2-1
CASSLPSPDEQFF
TGTGCCAGCAGCCTTCCCTCCCCCGATGAGCAGTTCTTC
>TRBV13|many|NA|TRBJ2-1
CASTQGGERYNEQFF
TGTGCCAGCACCCAGGGGGGAGAGAGGTACAATGAGCAGTTCTTC
>TRBV9|few|TRBD1|TRBJ1-1
CASSVDREPGTEAFF
TGTGCCAGCAGCGTCGACAGGGAACCGGGGACTGAAGCTTTCTTT
>TRBV7-9|many|TRBD2|TRBJ2-7
CASSLSGREYEQYF
TGTGCCAGCAGCTTAAGCGGGAGGGAGTACGAGCAGTACTTC
>TRBV20-1|NA|TRBD2|TRBJ2-5
CSARVEGLAGVETQYF
TGCAGTGCTAGAGTTGAGGGACTAGCGGGAGTAGAGACCCAGTACTTC
>TRBV28|many|TRBD1|TRBJ1-1
CASSPGQANTEAFF
TGTGCCAGCAGTCCCGGACAGGCGAACACTGAAGCTTTCTTT
>TRBV20-1|few|TRBD2|TRBJ2-7
CSARLADSSYEQYF
TGCAGTGCTAGACTAGCGGATTCGTCCTACGAGCAGTACTTC
>TRBV6-5|few|NA|TRBJ2-6
CASSYSIGPERANVLTF
TGTGCCAGCAGTTACTCGATCGGTCCAGAGAGGGCCAACGTCCTGACTTTC
>TRBV20-1|few|NA|TRBJ2-1
CSARDPAQAYNEQFF
TGCAGTGCTAGAGATCCAGCGCAAGCGTACAATGAGCAGTTCTTC
>TRBV20-1|many|TRBD2|TRBJ2-3
CSATIAGEGDTQYF
TGCAGTGCTACTATAGCGGGAGAAGGAGATACGCAGTATTTT
>TRBV12-3/TRBV12-4|many|TRBD2|TRBJ2-1
CASRPGLAGYNEQFF
TGTGCCAGCAGGCCGGGACTAGCGGGATACAATGAGCAGTTCTTC
>TRBV18|few|TRBD1|TRBJ1-3
CASSPGQGFATIYF
TGTGCCAGCTCACCCGGACAGGGCTTCGCCACCATATATTTT
>TRBV12-3/TRBV12-4|many|NA|TRBJ1-5
CASSLAGFNQPQHF
TGTGCCAGCAGTTTAGCAGGGTTCAATCAGCCCCAGCATTTT
>TRBV20-1|many|TRBD1|TRBJ2-3
CSASRDRSRDTQYF
TGCAGTGCTTCCCGGGACAGGTCTAGAGATACGCAGTATTTT
>TRBV28|many|TRBD1|TRBJ1-2
CASSSHNRGPDGYTF
TGTGCCAGCAGTTCACATAACAGGGGGCCTGATGGCTACACCTTC
>TRBV28|many|TRBD1|TRBJ2-7
CASSSTGDNSYEQYF
TGTGCCAGCAGTTCAACAGGGGATAACTCCTACGAGCAGTACTTC
>TRBV7-9|NA|NA|TRBJ2-1
CASSLVQSYNEQFF
TGTGCCAGCAGCTTGGTCCAGTCCTACAATGAGCAGTTCTTC
>TRBV14|few|TRBD1|TRBJ2-7
CASSQDPMLRDSSYEQYF
TGTGCCAGCAGCCAAGATCCGATGCTCCGGGACAGTTCCTACGAGCAGTACTTC
>TRBV7-2|few|NA|TRBJ1-5
CASSLAWGGGGQPQHF
TGTGCCAGCAGTCTCGCGTGGGGGGGGGGGGGGCAGCCCCAGCATTTT
>TRBV13|many|TRBD1|TRBJ1-6
CASSLWEGGSPLHF
TGTGCCAGCAGCTTATGGGAAGGGGGCTCACCCCTCCACTTT
>TRBV2|many|NA|TRBJ1-1
CASSEALEAEGFF
TGTGCCAGCAGTGAAGCATTGGAGGCGGAAGGTTTCTTT
>TRBV28|many|TRBD1|TRBJ1-5
CASRSIFRDRGLSNQPQHF
TGTGCCAGCAGATCAATTTTCCGGGACAGGGGACTTAGCAATCAGCCCCAGCATTTT
>TRBV2|many|NA|TRBJ2-2
CASSGRRTGELFF
TGTGCCAGCAGTGGACGGCGGACCGGGGAGCTGTTTTTT
>TRBV27|many|NA|TRBJ2-7
CASSDLSSYEQYF
TGTGCCAGCAGTGACCTCTCCTCCTACGAGCAGTACTTC
>TRBV4-1|NA|TRBD1|TRBJ1-4
CASSLIPGQDNEKLFF
TGCGCCAGCAGCCTCATCCCGGGACAGGACAATGAAAAACTGTTTTTT
>TRBV20-1|many|TRBD1|TRBJ2-7
CSARSAGGFYEQYF
TGCAGTGCTAGGTCGGCAGGGGGATTCTACGAGCAGTACTTC
>TRBV7-9|NA|NA|TRBJ2-4
CASSLNPAGQYLAKNIQYF
TGTGCCAGCAGCTTAAATCCCGCAGGACAGTACTTAGCCAAAAACATTCAGTACTTC
>TRBV7-9|many|TRBD1|TRBJ2-1
CASSLVGRGRHNEQFF
TGTGCCAGCAGCTTAGTGGGCAGGGGGCGCCACAATGAGCAGTTCTTC
>TRBV9|NA|TRBD2|TRBJ2-1
CASSRGTSVIDEQFF
TGTGCCAGCAGCAGAGGGACTAGCGTGATCGATGAGCAGTTCTTC
>TRBV12-3/TRBV12-4|many|NA|TRBJ1-4
CASSPLHEKLFF
TGTGCCAGCAGTCCCTTGCATGAAAAACTGTTTTTT